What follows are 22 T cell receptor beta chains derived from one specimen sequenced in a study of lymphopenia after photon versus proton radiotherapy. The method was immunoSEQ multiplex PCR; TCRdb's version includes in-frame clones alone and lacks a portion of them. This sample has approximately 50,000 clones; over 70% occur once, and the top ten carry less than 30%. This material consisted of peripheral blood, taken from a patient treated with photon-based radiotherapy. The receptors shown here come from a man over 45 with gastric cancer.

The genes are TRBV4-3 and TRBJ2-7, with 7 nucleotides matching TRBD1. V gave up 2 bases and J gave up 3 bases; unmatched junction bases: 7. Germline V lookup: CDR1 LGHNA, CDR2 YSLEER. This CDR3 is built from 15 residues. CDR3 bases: TGCGCCAGCAGCCAACTACGGACAGGCCTCTACGAGCAGTACTTC. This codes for CASSQLRTGLYEQYF.

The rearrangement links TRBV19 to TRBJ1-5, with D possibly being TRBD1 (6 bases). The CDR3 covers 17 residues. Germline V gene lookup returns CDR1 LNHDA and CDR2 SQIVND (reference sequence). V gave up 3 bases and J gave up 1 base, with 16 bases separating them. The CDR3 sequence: CASSIGGQGQSNQPQHF. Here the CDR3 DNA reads TGTGCCAGTAGTATCGGGGGGCAGGGGCAGAGCAATCAGCCCCAGCATTTT.

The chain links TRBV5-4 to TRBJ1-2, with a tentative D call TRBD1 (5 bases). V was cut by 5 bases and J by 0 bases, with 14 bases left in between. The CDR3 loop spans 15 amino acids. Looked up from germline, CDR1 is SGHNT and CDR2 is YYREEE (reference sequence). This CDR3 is CASSLGGPSNYGYTF. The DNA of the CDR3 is TGTGCCAGCAGTCTGGGGGGTCCTTCTAACTATGGCTACACCTTC.

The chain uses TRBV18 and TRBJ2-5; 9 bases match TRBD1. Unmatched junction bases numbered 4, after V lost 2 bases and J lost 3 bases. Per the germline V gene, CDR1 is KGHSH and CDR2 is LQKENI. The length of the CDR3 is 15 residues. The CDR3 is CASSPTGTGKETQYF. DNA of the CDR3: TGTGCCAGCTCACCAACCGGGACAGGGAAAGAGACCCAGTACTTC.

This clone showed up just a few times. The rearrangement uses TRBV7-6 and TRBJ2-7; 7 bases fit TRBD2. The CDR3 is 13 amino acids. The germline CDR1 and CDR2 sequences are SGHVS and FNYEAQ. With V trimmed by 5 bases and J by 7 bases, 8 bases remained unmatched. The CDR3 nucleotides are TGTGCCAGCAGCCCGGGAGCGGGGAGGGAGCAGTACTTC. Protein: CASSPGAGREQYF.

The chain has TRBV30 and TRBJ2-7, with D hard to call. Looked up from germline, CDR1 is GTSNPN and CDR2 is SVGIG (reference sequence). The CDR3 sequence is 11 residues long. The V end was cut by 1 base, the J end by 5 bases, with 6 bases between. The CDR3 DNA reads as TGTGCCTGGAGTGATTCCCACGAGCAGTACTTC. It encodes CAWSDSHEQYF.

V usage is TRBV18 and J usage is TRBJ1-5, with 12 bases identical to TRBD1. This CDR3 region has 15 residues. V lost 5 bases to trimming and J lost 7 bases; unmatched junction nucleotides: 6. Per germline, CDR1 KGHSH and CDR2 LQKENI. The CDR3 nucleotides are TGTGCCAGCTCATCGGGACAGGGGGCCCCCCAGCCCCAGCATTTT. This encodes CASSSGQGAPQPQHF.

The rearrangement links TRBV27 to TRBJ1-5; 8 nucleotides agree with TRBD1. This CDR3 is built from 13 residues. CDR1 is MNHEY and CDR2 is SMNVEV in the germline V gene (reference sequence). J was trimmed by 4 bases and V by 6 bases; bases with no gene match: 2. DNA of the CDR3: TGTGCCAGCAGCCGACAGGGGAATCAGCCCCAGCATTTT. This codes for CASSRQGNQPQHF.

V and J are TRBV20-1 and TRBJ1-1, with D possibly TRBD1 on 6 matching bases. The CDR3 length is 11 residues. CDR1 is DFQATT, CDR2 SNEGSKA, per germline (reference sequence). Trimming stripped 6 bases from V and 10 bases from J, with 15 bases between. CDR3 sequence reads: CSAGGGEVAFF. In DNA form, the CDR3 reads TGCAGTGCGGGAGGGGGAGAAGTAGCTTTCTTT.

Here the CDR3 reads CASSPLTGIGRTEAFF. CDR3 coding DNA: TGTGCCAGTAGTCCCCTGACAGGGATCGGTAGGACTGAAGCTTTCTTT. The chain joins TRBV19 to TRBJ1-1, with TRBD1 matching over 7 bases. Trimming at V came to 5 bases and at J to 5 bases, leaving 14 bases not matched to a gene. In germline, CDR1 is LNHDA, CDR2 SQIVND (reference sequence). CDR3 length: 16 residues.

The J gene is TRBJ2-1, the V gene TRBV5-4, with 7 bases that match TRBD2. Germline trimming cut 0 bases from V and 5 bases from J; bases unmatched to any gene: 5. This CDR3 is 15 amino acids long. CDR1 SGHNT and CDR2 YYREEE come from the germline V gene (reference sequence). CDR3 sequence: CASSLDSGSHNEQFF. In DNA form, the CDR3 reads TGTGCCAGCAGCTTGGATAGCGGGTCTCACAATGAGCAGTTCTTC. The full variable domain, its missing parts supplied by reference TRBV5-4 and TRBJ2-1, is ETGVTQSPTHLIKTRGQQVTLRCSSQSGHNTVSWYQQALGQGPQFIFQYYREEENGRGNFPPRFSGLQFPNYSSELNVNALELDDSALYLCASSLDSGSHNEQFFGPGTRLTVL.

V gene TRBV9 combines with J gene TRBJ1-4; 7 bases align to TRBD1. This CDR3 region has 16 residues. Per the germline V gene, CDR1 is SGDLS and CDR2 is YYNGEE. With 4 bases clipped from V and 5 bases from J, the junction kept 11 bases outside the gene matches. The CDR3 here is CASSPQNRGQNEKLFF. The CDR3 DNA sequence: TGTGCCAGCAGCCCCCAGAACAGGGGACAGAATGAAAAACTGTTTTTT.

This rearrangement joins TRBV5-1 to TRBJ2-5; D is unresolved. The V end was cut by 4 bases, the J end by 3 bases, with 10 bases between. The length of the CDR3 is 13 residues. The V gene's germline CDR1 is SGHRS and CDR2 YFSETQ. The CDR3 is CASSSLEKETQYF. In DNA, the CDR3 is TGCGCCAGCAGCAGCCTGGAAAAAGAGACCCAGTACTTC.

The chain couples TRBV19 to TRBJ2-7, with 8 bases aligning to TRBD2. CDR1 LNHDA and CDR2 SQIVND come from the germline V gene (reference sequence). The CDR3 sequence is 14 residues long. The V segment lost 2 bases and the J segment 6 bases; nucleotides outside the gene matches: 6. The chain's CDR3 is CASSITSGGSEQYF. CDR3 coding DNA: TGTGCCAGTAGTATAACTAGCGGAGGTTCCGAGCAGTACTTC.

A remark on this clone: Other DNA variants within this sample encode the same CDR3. The CDR3 sequence: CASQLGQGTTETQYF. CDR3 DNA: TGTGCTAGCCAGCTTGGACAGGGGACGACCGAGACCCAGTACTTC. The rearrangement joins TRBV18 to TRBJ2-5; 9 bases line up with TRBD1. CDR1 is KGHSH, CDR2 LQKENI, per germline. The CDR3 length is 15 residues.

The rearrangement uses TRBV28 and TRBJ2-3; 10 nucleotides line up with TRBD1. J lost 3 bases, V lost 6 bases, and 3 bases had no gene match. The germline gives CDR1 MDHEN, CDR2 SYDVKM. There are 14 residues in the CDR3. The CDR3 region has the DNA TGTGCCAGCAGGACAGGGGGCCGGACAGATACGCAGTATTTT. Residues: CASRTGGRTDTQYF.

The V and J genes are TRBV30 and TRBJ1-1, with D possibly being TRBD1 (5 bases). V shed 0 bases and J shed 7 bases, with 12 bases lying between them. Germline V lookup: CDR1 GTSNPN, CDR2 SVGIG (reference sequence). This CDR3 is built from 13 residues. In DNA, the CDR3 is TGTGCCTGGAGTGTAGGGGCAGGTGGTGAAGCTTTCTTT. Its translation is CAWSVGAGGEAFF.

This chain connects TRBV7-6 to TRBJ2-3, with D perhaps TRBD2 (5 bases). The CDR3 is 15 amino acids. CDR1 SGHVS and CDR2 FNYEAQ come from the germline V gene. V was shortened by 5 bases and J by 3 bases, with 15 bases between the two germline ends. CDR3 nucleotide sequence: TGTGCCAGCAGCCACCCTCTCCAGCGGACAGATACGCAGTATTTT. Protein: CASSHPLQRTDTQYF.

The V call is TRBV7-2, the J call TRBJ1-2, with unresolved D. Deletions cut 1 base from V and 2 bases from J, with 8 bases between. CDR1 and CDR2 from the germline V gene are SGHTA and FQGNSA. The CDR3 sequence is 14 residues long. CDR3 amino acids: CASSLGSRNYGYTF. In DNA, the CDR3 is TGTGCCAGCAGCTTAGGGTCGAGGAACTATGGCTACACCTTC.

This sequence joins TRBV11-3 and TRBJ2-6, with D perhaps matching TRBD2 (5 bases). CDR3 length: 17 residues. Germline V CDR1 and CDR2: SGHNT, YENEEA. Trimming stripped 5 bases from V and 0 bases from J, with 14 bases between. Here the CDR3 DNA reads TGTGCCAGCAGCGCCAGAGGAGGTAGCTCTGGGGCCAACGTCCTGACTTTC. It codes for CASSARGGSSGANVLTF.

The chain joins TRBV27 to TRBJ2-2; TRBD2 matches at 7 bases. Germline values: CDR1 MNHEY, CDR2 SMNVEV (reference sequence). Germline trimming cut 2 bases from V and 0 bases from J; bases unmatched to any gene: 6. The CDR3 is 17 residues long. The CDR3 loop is CASSLGLERANTGELFF. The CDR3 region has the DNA TGTGCCAGCAGTTTAGGACTAGAAAGGGCGAACACCGGGGAGCTGTTTTTT.

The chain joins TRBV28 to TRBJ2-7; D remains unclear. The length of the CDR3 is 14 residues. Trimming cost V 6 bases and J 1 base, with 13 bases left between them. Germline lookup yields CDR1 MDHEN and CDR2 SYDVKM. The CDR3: CASSPIGSSYEQYF. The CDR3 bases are TGTGCCAGCAGCCCCATCGGATCTTCCTACGAGCAGTACTTC.